Below are 15 T cell receptor beta chains sequenced from a single sample in a study of cytomegalovirus exposure and HLA in healthy donors. Primers for the PCR totalled 60 Vbeta and 13 Jbeta. TCRdb's copy holds only in-frame clones and misses some; the assay was immunoSEQ multiplex PCR. The repertoire table contains roughly 74,000 clones. The sequenced sample consisted of PBMCs. These receptors were collected from a female donor in good health and CMV-seropositive.

V and J are TRBV28 and TRBJ2-3; 7 bases fit TRBD1. Losses at the gene ends were 3 bases for V and 5 bases for J; bases not matched to a gene: 8. Germline V CDR1 and CDR2: MDHEN, SYDVKM. This CDR3 contains 15 residues. Written as DNA, the CDR3 is TGTGCCAGCAGTTTTTCCGGGACAGAGGAAGATACGCAGTATTTT. Translating gives CASSFSGTEEDTQYF.

The chain joins TRBV29-1 to TRBJ2-5; 11 nucleotides agree with TRBD1. The CDR3 contains 16 residues. Trimming cost V 7 bases and J 4 bases; bases outside gene matches: 14. Germline values: CDR1 SQVTM, CDR2 ANQGSEA. The CDR3 DNA reads TGCAGCGCTCCCTCCGGGACAGGGGGTTTTGGAGAGACCCAGTACTTC. The encoded protein is CSAPSGTGGFGETQYF.

This clone is identified as medium-sized from frequency. The chain couples TRBV14 to TRBJ1-6; possible D gene TRBD1, 5 bases. V was shortened by 5 bases and J by 3 bases, with 8 bases between the two germline ends. The CDR3 runs 14 residues. Germline loops: CDR1 SGHDN, CDR2 FVKESK. Here the CDR3 DNA reads TGTGCCAGCAGCGCGGGACTCTATAATTCACCCCTCCACTTT. Its translation: CASSAGLYNSPLHF.

V usage is TRBV19 and J usage is TRBJ2-7; D gene unclear. Germline CDR1 reads LNHDA; CDR2 reads SQIVND (reference sequence). CDR3 length: 11 residues. Deletions cut 5 bases from V and 5 bases from J, with 7 bases between. The CDR3 DNA reads TGTGCCAGTAGTGCCGAGCACGAGCAGTACTTC. Protein sequence: CASSAEHEQYF.

The gene calls are TRBV11-1 and TRBJ2-3; 12 positions agree with TRBD2. This CDR3 region has 15 residues. Germline V lookup: CDR1 SGHAT, CDR2 FQDESV (reference sequence). J lost 4 bases, V lost 4 bases, and 3 bases had no gene match. The chain's CDR3 is CASSYGLAGSDTQYF. CDR3 DNA: TGTGCCAGCAGCTATGGACTAGCGGGATCAGATACGCAGTATTTT.

This chain links TRBV9 with TRBJ2-5, with TRBD2 identical over 14 bases. V was pared by 2 bases and J by 3 bases, with 0 bases of the junction left unmatched. This CDR3 spans 15 amino acids. CDR1 and CDR2 from the germline V gene are SGDLS and YYNGEE. CDR3 coding DNA: TGTGCCAGCAGCGTGGGACTAGCGGGAGAAGAGACCCAGTACTTC. Protein product: CASSVGLAGEETQYF.

This rearrangement joins TRBV5-4 to TRBJ1-2, with 7 bases lining up with TRBD1. In germline, CDR1 is SGHNT, CDR2 YYREEE (reference sequence). The CDR3 is made up of 14 amino acids. V trimming: 4 bases; J trimming: 6 bases; junction bases outside the gene matches: 9. CDR3 nucleotides: TGTGCCAGCAGCGGACGATTAACAGGGGATGGCTACACCTTC. Encoded protein: CASSGRLTGDGYTF.

For this clone: Germline and junction disagree at one end, which may indicate a read error. Other DNA sequences within the sample encode an identical CDR3. V is TRBV19 and J is TRBJ1-1; no firm D call. Germline CDR1 LNHDA, CDR2 SQIVND (reference sequence). This CDR3 comprises 14 residues. The CDR3 region is CASSIKGRETEAFF. For the CDR3, the DNA is TGTGCCAGTAGTATCAAGGGAAGGGAGACTGAGGCTTTCTTT.

The chain carries TRBV5-1 and TRBJ1-2; 7 nucleotides match TRBD1. Germline CDR1 SGHRS, CDR2 YFSETQ. Losses at the gene ends were 0 bases for V and 8 bases for J; bases not matched to a gene: 7. The CDR3 totals 14 residues. The CDR3: CASSLGDRPRGYTF. The CDR3 bases are TGCGCCAGCAGCTTGGGGGACAGACCTAGGGGCTACACCTTC.

This rearrangement joins TRBV5-1 to TRBJ2-5; D is ambiguous. The CDR3 consists of 14 residues. V was cut by 1 base and J by 5 bases, with 12 bases left in between. The germline gives CDR1 SGHRS, CDR2 YFSETQ. CDR3 sequence reads: CASSLWSGGETQYF. The CDR3 nucleotides read TGCGCCAGCAGCTTGTGGTCGGGTGGGGAGACCCAGTACTTC.

This chain connects TRBV25-1 to TRBJ2-5, with TRBD2 matching 9 bases. CDR1 is MGHDK, CDR2 SYGVNS, per germline. V lost 4 bases and J lost 5; bases outside the gene matches: 8. The CDR3 extends over 15 amino acids. The CDR3 DNA follows: TGTGCCAGCAGTGCGGCGGGAGGGCCGGGGGAGACCCAGTACTTC. This translates into CASSAAGGPGETQYF.

This chain links TRBV10-2 with TRBJ2-7; D unclear. This CDR3 contains 12 residues. Per the germline V gene, CDR1 is WSHSY and CDR2 is SAAADI. The ends were cut back, 5 bases at V and 1 base at J, with 6 bases in the middle. The CDR3 spells CASSTWSYEQYF. The CDR3 region has the DNA TGCGCCAGCAGTACTTGGTCCTACGAGCAGTACTTC.

The chain links TRBV9 to TRBJ1-5; D remains unclear. There are 14 residues in the CDR3. Looked up from germline, CDR1 is SGDLS and CDR2 is YYNGEE. V was clipped by 0 bases and J by 0 bases, with 4 bases between them. The CDR3, as DNA: TGTGCCAGCAGCGTAGGGCATAGCAATCAGCCCCAGCATTTT. Protein product: CASSVGHSNQPQHF.

The chain's CDR3 is CASSDVGTPRDNEQFF. The CDR3 bases are TGTGCCAGCAGCGACGTGGGGACTCCGAGGGACAATGAGCAGTTCTTC. The V and J genes are TRBV9 and TRBJ2-1; D may be TRBD2 (6 bases). This CDR3 contains 16 residues. Germline V CDR1 and CDR2: SGDLS, YYNGEE. V lost 3 bases and J lost 5, with 18 bases in between.

This sequence joins TRBV4-2 and TRBJ2-7; tentatively, D is TRBD2 (6 bases). The V end was cut by 1 base, the J end by 2 bases, with 12 bases between. CDR1 is LGHNA, CDR2 YNFKEQ, per germline. The CDR3 is 15 amino acids. The CDR3 is CASSQAPEGTYEQYF. The CDR3 DNA is TGTGCCAGCAGCCAAGCTCCGGAGGGGACCTACGAGCAGTACTTC.